These T cell receptor beta chains were read from a single sample in a study of naive and memory T cell subsets. TCRdb recomputed calls from the UMI-ligation and nested PCR reads with MiXCR, one row per CDR3 protein. Here the sample spans roughly 36,000 distinct CDR3 sequences, approximately 9.9% being singletons. Sequencing was performed on skin, taken from a tuberculin skin test site. The source of these receptors is an adult in good health. The CDR3 runs from the conserved cysteine through the conserved F or W. The order of the fields is V gene, J gene, D gene, clone size, CDR3 protein, CDR3 DNA. D genes are given only for firm matches. Clone size is not always given. Where it is, it says once, few, many or a class for expanded clones.

TRBV29-1	TRBJ1-2	-	-	CSVDSVFYGYTF	TGCAGCGTTGATTCTGTGTTCTATGGCTACACCTTC
TRBV12-5	TRBJ1-2	-	many	CASGLVLRSNYGYTF	TGTGCTAGTGGTTTGGTATTACGCAGCAACTATGGCTACACCTTC
TRBV6-5	TRBJ2-3	TRBD2	many	CASRRSGRPETDTQYF	TGTGCCAGCAGACGAAGCGGGAGGCCTGAGACAGATACGCAGTATTTT
TRBV28	TRBJ2-7	-	many	CASGRGSYEQYF	TGTGCCAGCGGGCGGGGTTCCTACGAGCAGTACTTC
TRBV5-5	TRBJ2-3	TRBD1	many	CASSPDRVTDTQYF	TGTGCCAGCAGCCCCGACAGGGTCACAGATACGCAGTATTTT
TRBV5-1	TRBJ2-5	-	many	CASSNPSVGRETQYF	TGCGCCAGCAGCAACCCATCCGTGGGTCGGGAGACCCAGTACTTC
TRBV2	TRBJ1-6	-	-	CASIGGQINSPLHF	TGTGCCAGCATTGGCGGACAGATTAATTCACCCCTCCACTTT
TRBV25-1	TRBJ1-1	TRBD1	few	CASSALQGVRTEAFF	TGTGCCAGCAGTGCCCTACAGGGGGTCCGCACTGAAGCTTTCTTT
TRBV28	TRBJ2-1	TRBD2	many	CASKLPTSGRSEQFF	TGTGCCAGCAAGTTACCGACTAGCGGGAGATCGGAGCAGTTCTTC
TRBV7-2	TRBJ2-5	-	many	CASSLGGAAGSETQYF	TGTGCCAGCAGCTTAGGGGGCGCAGCCGGTTCAGAGACCCAGTACTTC
TRBV14	TRBJ2-3	-	many	CASSQFNTGWSTDTQYF	TGTGCCAGCAGCCAATTCAACACAGGGTGGAGCACAGATACGCAGTATTTT
TRBV18	TRBJ2-1	-	many	CASSLLLYNEQFF	TGTGCCAGCTCACTCCTACTTTACAATGAGCAGTTCTTC
TRBV19	TRBJ2-7	-	few	CASSRAAGPYEQYF	TGTGCCAGTAGTCGGGCGGCAGGCCCCTACGAGCAGTACTTC
TRBV5-5	TRBJ2-5	-	large	CASSLVSGLSETQYF	TGTGCCAGCAGCTTGGTATCGGGGTTGAGCGAGACCCAGTACTTC
TRBV6-6	TRBJ2-5	-	few	CASSYSTGQETQYF	TGTGCCAGCAGTTACTCGACGGGGCAAGAGACCCAGTACTTC
TRBV20-1	TRBJ2-3	-	few	CSARAGTDTQYF	TGCAGTGCTCGAGCAGGCACAGATACGCAGTATTTT
TRBV7-9	TRBJ1-2	-	few	CASSLWYYGYTF	TGTGCCAGCAGCTTGTGGTACTATGGCTACACCTTC
TRBV7-9	TRBJ1-2	-	once	CASSFAGTQANYGYTF	TGTGCCAGCAGCTTCGCAGGTACCCAAGCTAACTATGGCTACACCTTC
TRBV29-1	TRBJ2-5	-	few	CSVAGNRKETQYF	TGCAGCGTTGCAGGGAATAGGAAAGAGACCCAGTACTTC
TRBV7-2	TRBJ2-3	TRBD1	medium-sized	CASSLDPVFDRATDTQYF	TGTGCCAGCAGCTTGGACCCCGTGTTTGACAGGGCCACAGATACGCAGTATTTT
TRBV29-1	TRBJ2-5	-	many	CSVEVETQYF	TGCAGCGTTGAAGTGGAGACCCAGTACTTC
TRBV6-4	TRBJ2-1	-	many	CASSESPSRAPYNEQFF	TGTGCCAGCAGTGAGTCCCCTTCGCGGGCCCCCTACAATGAGCAGTTCTTC
TRBV7-2	TRBJ1-5	TRBD1	-	CASSPDRGDNQPQHF	TGTGCCAGCAGCCCGGACAGGGGGGACAATCAGCCCCAGCATTTT
TRBV18	TRBJ2-7	-	many	CASSPGSYEQYF	TGTGCCAGCTCACCAGGGTCCTACGAGCAGTACTTC
TRBV3-1	TRBJ2-7	-	few	CASSPLPGGYEQYF	TGTGCCAGCAGCCCTCTCCCCGGTGGCTACGAGCAGTACTTC
TRBV28	TRBJ2-7	-	medium-sized	CASSSQKGRDGEQYF	TGTGCCAGCAGCTCACAAAAGGGCAGGGATGGGGAGCAGTACTTC
TRBV6-1	TRBJ2-1	TRBD1	many	CASSAPGQGNNEQFF	TGTGCCAGCAGTGCTCCGGGACAGGGTAACAATGAGCAGTTCTTC
TRBV6-5	TRBJ1-4	TRBD1	-	CASKGGTGGEKLFF	TGTGCCAGCAAGGGAGGGACAGGCGGTGAAAAACTGTTTTTT
TRBV5-1	TRBJ2-7	-	many	CASSFLGQRVSYEQYF	TGCGCCAGCAGCTTCCTAGGACAGAGAGTCTCCTACGAGCAGTACTTC
TRBV7-9	TRBJ2-7	TRBD1	medium-sized	CASSFGQGAGEQYF	TGTGCCAGCAGCTTCGGACAGGGGGCAGGGGAGCAGTACTTC
TRBV20-1	TRBJ2-1	TRBD2	many	CSARDSVEAGGYNEQFF	TGCAGTGCTAGAGATTCGGTGGAAGCGGGAGGGTACAATGAGCAGTTCTTC
TRBV6-1	TRBJ1-5	-	-	CASSVRSNQPQHF	TGTGCCAGCAGTGTAAGGAGCAATCAGCCCCAGCATTTT
TRBV12-3/TRBV12-4	TRBJ2-1	-	-	CASSQQGRWYNEQFF	TGTGCCAGCAGTCAACAGGGCAGGTGGTACAATGAGCAGTTCTTC
TRBV6-4	TRBJ2-3	TRBD2	-	CASSPGGEDTQYF	TGTGCCAGCAGTCCCGGGGGGGAAGATACGCAGTATTTT
TRBV5-4	TRBJ2-7	-	few	CASSLGLGEQYF	TGTGCCAGCAGCTTGGGTTTAGGCGAGCAGTACTTC
TRBV11-2	TRBJ2-1	-	-	CASSSHLGRLEQFF	TGTGCCAGCAGCTCCCACCTAGGCCGCTTGGAGCAGTTCTTC
TRBV5-1	TRBJ2-5	-	few	CASRIQGGETQYF	TGCGCCAGCAGGATTCAGGGGGGAGAGACCCAGTACTTC
TRBV20-1	TRBJ2-7	TRBD1	medium-sized	CSARDTGQGQYEQYF	TGCAGTGCTAGAGATACGGGACAGGGGCAGTACGAGCAGTACTTC
TRBV7-2	TRBJ2-1	TRBD2	many	CASSVASGRFYEQFF	TGTGCCAGCAGCGTAGCTAGCGGGAGGTTTTATGAGCAGTTCTTC
TRBV27	TRBJ2-2	-	many	CASRPGYTGELFF	TGTGCCAGCAGACCGGGTTACACCGGGGAGCTGTTTTTT
TRBV20-1	TRBJ2-5	-	-	CSARHIGRGETQYF	TGCAGTGCTAGACACATCGGGAGAGGAGAGACCCAGTACTTC
TRBV30	TRBJ1-2	TRBD1	-	CAWNTGVGYTF	TGTGCCTGGAATACAGGGGTTGGCTACACCTTC
TRBV7-6	TRBJ2-1	TRBD1	many	CASSTRQGRSYNEQFF	TGTGCCAGCAGCACCAGACAGGGTCGCTCCTACAATGAGCAGTTCTTC
TRBV28	TRBJ2-1	-	many	CASSRGNNEQFF	TGTGCCAGCAGTAGGGGAAACAATGAGCAGTTCTTC
TRBV11-2	TRBJ2-7	-	medium-sized	CASSLVPGADYEQYF	TGTGCCAGCAGCTTAGTCCCGGGGGCGGACTACGAGCAGTACTTC
TRBV20-1	TRBJ2-1	-	-	CSARDIAREAYNEQFF	TGCAGTGCTAGAGATATCGCTAGAGAAGCCTACAATGAGCAGTTCTTC
TRBV6-1	TRBJ1-5	TRBD1	-	CASSRGQGGNQPQHF	TGTGCCAGCAGCCGAGGACAGGGTGGCAATCAGCCCCAGCATTTT
TRBV19	TRBJ2-7	-	few	CASSNSLYEQYF	TGTGCCAGTAGTAACAGCCTCTACGAGCAGTACTTC
TRBV19	TRBJ1-6	TRBD1	many	CASSTRRDRKNSPLHF	TGTGCCAGTAGTACGCGACGGGACAGGAAAAATTCACCCCTCCACTTT
TRBV24-1	TRBJ2-2	-	-	CATGDSHGRNTGELFF	TGTGCCACCGGTGATTCACATGGGCGGAACACCGGGGAGCTGTTTTTT
TRBV20-1	TRBJ2-3	-	many	CSARDGGVTTDTQYF	TGCAGTGCTAGAGATGGAGGGGTAACCACAGATACGCAGTATTTT
TRBV7-9	TRBJ2-3	-	-	CASSLGGSPTDTQYF	TGTGCCAGCAGCTTAGGAGGCTCCCCCACAGATACGCAGTATTTT
TRBV3-1	TRBJ1-1	-	-	CASSQVRGLSGTEAFF	TGTGCCAGCAGCCAAGTTCGGGGGCTGAGTGGCACTGAAGCTTTCTTT
TRBV7-8	TRBJ1-4	TRBD1	many	CASSSDRGNEKLFF	TGTGCCAGCAGCTCCGACAGGGGAAATGAAAAACTGTTTTTT
TRBV9	TRBJ2-7	-	many	CASSVGLGGSGRTTYEQYF	TGTGCCAGCAGCGTCGGACTTGGTGGTAGCGGCCGTACAACTTACGAGCAGTACTTC
TRBV12-3/TRBV12-4	TRBJ1-6	TRBD1	once	CASSRQGVNNSPLHF	TGTGCCAGCAGTCGACAGGGAGTGAATAATTCACCCCTCCACTTT
TRBV19	TRBJ2-5	-	-	CASSIEGQTLKGQETQYF	TGTGCCAGTAGTATAGAGGGACAAACTCTTAAGGGACAAGAGACCCAGTACTTC